This entry describes one T cell receptor (beta chain). Its antigen is unidentified. The sample originates from a study of identical twins. Study-level findings and limits: Monozygotic twin pairs showed more out-of-frame TCR alpha sharing than models estimated. Researchers reported excess low generation probability among twin-shared out-of-frame alpha sequences.

Template switching (which added a universal primer site) was used, and cDNA carried unique molecular identifiers. Each CDR3 protein gets one entry after TCRdb re-called the 5' RACE reads with MiXCR. The data show around 480,000 distinct CDR3 sequences, around 14% seen once. A further study also used this sample, focusing on yellow fever vaccine responses in identical twins. That publication notes: Vaccine-induced T cell responses in twins were reportedly observed to appear partly convergent, partly personalized.

Sequences were obtained from CD4+ T cells sorted from blood. This sequence originates from a woman younger than 30 in good health.

Here the CDR3 DNA reads TGTGCCTGGAGGACAGGGTTCACTGAAGCTTTCTTT. Protein: CAWRTGFTEAFF. This sequence joins TRBV30 and TRBJ1-1, with TRBD1 matching over 7 bases. The junction had 2 bases not matched to a gene; V was cut back by 3 bases and J by 4 bases. CDR3 length equals 12 residues. Looked up from germline, CDR1 is GTSNPN and CDR2 is SVGIG (reference sequence).